These 19 T cell receptor beta chains originate from one sample sequenced in a study of T-cell reconstitution after alpha-beta-depleted transplantation in children. The TCRbeta library was prepared with unique molecular identifiers. TCRdb reprocessed the PCR reads via MiXCR and lists one record per CDR3 protein. This table has approximately 400,000 distinct CDR3 sequences, roughly 10% appearing once. Sample: PBMCs from the stem cell graft donor, taken from the stem cell graft. These receptors originate from a human donor who donated a stem cell graft to a child with acute myeloid leukemia.

This clonotype has only a few counts. The chain uses TRBV5-1 and TRBJ2-6; TRBD1 might be the D (5 bases). Per germline, CDR1 SGHRS and CDR2 YFSETQ. Trimming cost V 6 bases and J 4 bases, with 20 bases left between them. The CDR3 is 17 amino acids. This chain's CDR3 is CASTPTESSLGANVLTF. The CDR3 DNA reads TGCGCCAGCACCCCGACAGAAAGCTCTCTCGGGGCCAACGTCCTGACTTTC.

This clonotype was counted between two and nine times. This chain uses TRBV15 with TRBJ1-4; weak D call: TRBD1 (6 bases). Germline CDR1 and CDR2: LNHNV and YYDKDF (reference sequence). V was pared by 0 bases and J by 7 bases, with 9 bases between. The CDR3 loop spans 14 amino acids. The CDR3 here is CATSRDRGAEKLFF. The CDR3 bases are TGTGCCACCAGCAGAGACAGGGGTGCTGAAAAACTGTTTTTT. Based on the CDR3 plus reference TRBV15 and TRBJ1-4, the full variable domain is DAMVIQNPRYQVTQFGKPVTLSCSQTLNHNVMYWYQQKSSQAPKLLFHYYDKDFNNEADTPDNFQSRRPNTSFCFLDIRSPGLGDTAMYLCATSRDRGAEKLFFGSGTQLSVL.

This chain joins TRBV11-1 and TRBJ1-1, with 11 bases that match TRBD1. Trimming at V came to 4 bases and at J to 10 bases, leaving 2 bases not matched to a gene. The CDR3 loop spans 12 amino acids. Germline V gene sequence: CDR1 SGHAT, CDR2 FQDESV (reference sequence). The CDR3 bases are TGTGCCAGCAGCTGGACAGGGGGCAGAGCTTTCTTT. Its protein product is CASSWTGGRAFF. Filled out from reference TRBV11-1 and TRBJ1-1, the complete variable domain reads EAEVAQSPRYKITEKSQAVAFWCDPISGHATLYWYRQILGQGPELLVQFQDESVVDDSQLPKDRFSAERLKGVDSTLKIQPAELGDSAMYLCASSWTGGRAFFGQGTRLTVV.

The sample holds a few counts of this clonotype. The rearrangement uses TRBV5-5 and TRBJ2-7; D gene unclear. Trimming took 2 bases from V and 3 from J, leaving 9 bases between them. The CDR3 is 13 amino acids. Germline V gene lookup returns CDR1 SGHKS and CDR2 YYEKEE (reference sequence). The CDR3 DNA reads TGTGCCAGCAGCTTCAGCCAGTACTACGAGCAGTACTTC. It encodes CASSFSQYYEQYF.

The table lists this clonotype with many counts. The chain combines TRBV9 with TRBJ1-2, with D perhaps matching TRBD1 (6 bases). CDR1 and CDR2 from the germline V gene are SGDLS and YYNGEE. CDR3 length: 17 residues. V lost 0 bases to trimming and J lost 2 bases, with 17 bases between them. The CDR3, as DNA: TGTGCCAGCAGCGTAGGCCCCTCGTTGGGGGGCAACTATGGCTACACCTTC. Its protein product is CASSVGPSLGGNYGYTF.

This clonotype has more than one count but fewer than ten. The rearrangement joins TRBV4-2 to TRBJ2-3; 9 nucleotides align to TRBD2. CDR1 and CDR2 (germline): LGHNA, YNFKEQ. V dropped 0 bases and J dropped 6; count of bases not matched to a gene: 4. CDR3 length: 15 amino acids. The CDR3 DNA follows: TGTGCCAGCAGCCAAGATCCTAGCGGGGCGGATACGCAGTATTTT. It codes for CASSQDPSGADTQYF.

Only a few counts were recorded for this clonotype. This rearrangement joins TRBV28 to TRBJ1-1, with D maybe TRBD1 (5 bases). Germline CDR1 and CDR2: MDHEN and SYDVKM. CDR3 length: 16 amino acids. The ends were cut back, 7 bases at V and 4 bases at J, with 22 bases in the middle. The CDR3 DNA follows: TGTGCCAGCATCCCTCTCCGGGACTCTTCGGCCACTGAAGCTTTCTTT. It specifies CASIPLRDSSATEAFF.

The V and J genes are TRBV12-3 or TRBV12-4 and TRBJ2-2, with 9 bases lining up with TRBD2. This CDR3 contains 16 residues. Unmatched junction bases numbered 12, after V lost 7 bases and J lost 6 bases. CDR3 protein: CASTPYGLAGPGELFF. The CDR3 bases are TGTGCCAGCACCCCTTATGGGCTAGCGGGACCCGGGGAGCTGTTTTTT.

The genes are TRBV19 and TRBJ2-2; either TRBD1 or TRBD2 may supply D (5 bases each). The germline V and J ends were trimmed by 4 bases and 6 bases, with 9 bases remaining between them. Germline CDR1 and CDR2: LNHDA and SQIVND (reference sequence). The CDR3 loop spans 13 amino acids. The CDR3 region has the DNA TGTGCCAGTAGTACCTCGGGGCCCGGGGAGCTGTTTTTT. The encoded protein is CASSTSGPGELFF. Filled out from reference TRBV19 and TRBJ2-2, the complete variable domain reads DGGITQSPKYLFRKEGQNVTLSCEQNLNHDAMYWYRQDPGQGLRLIYYSQIVNDFQKGDIAEGYSVSREKKESFPLTVTSAQKNPTAFYLCASSTSGPGELFFGEGSRLTVL.

This chain joins TRBV9 and TRBJ2-3; TRBD1 aligns across 7 bases. Germline V gene sequence: CDR1 SGDLS, CDR2 YYNGEE. J gave up 0 bases and V 1 base, and 8 bases lay outside the gene matches. This CDR3 region has 17 residues. CDR3 protein: CASSVWDSEISTDTQYF. The CDR3 region has the DNA TGTGCCAGCAGCGTATGGGACAGCGAGATTAGCACAGATACGCAGTATTTT.

The chain combines TRBV5-1 with TRBJ2-2; TRBD1 matches at 8 bases. The germline V gene encodes CDR1 SGHRS and CDR2 YFSETQ. The CDR3 runs 17 residues. V shed 2 bases and J 6 bases; nucleotides not matched to a gene: 12. This CDR3 reads CASSFDTRTGFAGELFF. The CDR3 bases are TGCGCCAGCAGCTTCGATACACGGACAGGGTTCGCCGGGGAGCTGTTTTTT.

The chain links TRBV20-1 to TRBJ1-1; D not resolved. Germline V CDR1 and CDR2: DFQATT, SNEGSKA (reference sequence). The CDR3 extends over 12 amino acids. The V end lost 5 bases, the J end lost 2 bases, and 9 bases lay between the germline ends. The DNA for the CDR3 is TGCAGTGCTCGGACGGATAACACTGAAGCTTTCTTT. This codes for CSARTDNTEAFF.

This clonotype appeared many times. The chain recombines TRBV3-1 with TRBJ1-1; maybe TRBD1 (5 bases). The germline V gene encodes CDR1 LGHDT and CDR2 YNNKEL (reference sequence). The CDR3 length is 13 residues. V was shortened by 5 bases and J by 5 bases, with 12 bases between the two germline ends. The CDR3 DNA sequence: TGTGCCAGCAGCTTAACCGAGGGGACTGAAGCTTTCTTT. Translating it yields CASSLTEGTEAFF.

A few counts support this clonotype. J is TRBJ2-2 and V is TRBV20-1; TRBD2 agrees at 15 bases. V dropped 4 bases and J dropped 1; count of bases not matched to a gene: 4. The germline gives CDR1 DFQATT, CDR2 SNEGSKA (reference sequence). CDR3 length: 17 amino acids. DNA of the CDR3: TGCAGTGCTAACGGACTAGCGGGAGGGGTGAACACCGGGGAGCTGTTTTTT. It encodes CSANGLAGGVNTGELFF.

In its sample, this clonotype was seen a few times. CDR3 region: CASKEQGSYNEQFF. The CDR3 coding sequence is TGTGCCAGTAAGGAGCAGGGATCCTACAATGAGCAGTTCTTC. This chain uses TRBV19 with TRBJ2-1, with D possibly matching TRBD1 (5 bases). The CDR3 has 14 residues. In germline, CDR1 is LNHDA, CDR2 SQIVND (reference sequence). Trimming shortened V by 7 bases and J by 1 base, and 11 bases separated the two germline ends. The whole variable domain, filled in from reference TRBV19 and TRBJ2-1, reads DGGITQSPKYLFRKEGQNVTLSCEQNLNHDAMYWYRQDPGQGLRLIYYSQIVNDFQKGDIAEGYSVSREKKESFPLTVTSAQKNPTAFYLCASKEQGSYNEQFFGPGTRLTVL.

This clonotype occurred a few times. The V gene is TRBV11-1, the J gene TRBJ2-7; 9 bases align to TRBD1. The CDR3 runs to 14 residues. V trimming: 3 bases; J trimming: 6 bases; junction bases outside the gene matches: 6. The germline V gene encodes CDR1 SGHAT and CDR2 FQDESV (reference sequence). CDR3 DNA sequence: TGTGCCAGCAGCTTCCCGGGACAGGGTGGCGAGCAGTACTTC. It translates to CASSFPGQGGEQYF.

This clonotype was counted only a few times. CDR3 in DNA: TGTGCCAGCAGCCAGGGAGCCCCAGGAGGTGGAGGGGGAATCGAGCAGTACTTC. Residues: CASSQGAPGGGGGIEQYF. V usage is TRBV7-6 and J usage is TRBJ2-7; D tentatively fits TRBD1 or TRBD2 (6 bases each). The length of the CDR3 is 18 residues. V was clipped by 5 bases and J by 6 bases, with 29 bases between them. The germline V gene encodes CDR1 SGHVS and CDR2 FNYEAQ.

The chain joins TRBV7-2 to TRBJ1-2; D ambiguous. Trimming shortened V by 2 bases and J by 8 bases, and 12 bases separated the two germline ends. Germline assignment: CDR1 SGHTA and CDR2 FQGNSA. The CDR3 totals 13 residues. The CDR3 DNA reads as TGTGCCAGCAGCTTATGGCGGAACACGGGCTACACCTTC. It translates to CASSLWRNTGYTF.

This clonotype was detected ten times or more. The chain uses TRBV12-3 or TRBV12-4 and TRBJ1-1; 12 positions match TRBD1. The length of the CDR3 is 16 residues. The junction had 7 bases not matched to a gene; V was cut back by 5 bases and J by 3 bases. CDR3 bases: TGTGCCAGCAGTCCTGGGACAGGGGGCGCGTACACTGAAGCTTTCTTT. This encodes CASSPGTGGAYTEAFF.